This is a list of T cell receptor beta chains from one sample in a study of blood T cell repertoires in COVID-19. Profiling relied on immunoSEQ multiplex PCR, and the TCRdb table lists in-frame clones only, not all of them. Of 150,000 to 200,000 clones detected, roughly 82% appear once; the ten largest clones hold under 9.5%. The sample consisted of PBMCs or T cells enriched from blood (not recorded which). Receptors originate from a woman in her thirties who had recovered from COVID-19. The CDR3 runs from the conserved cysteine through the conserved F or W. D genes are given only for firm matches. Size values are once, few and many counts, or a class for expanded clones, and some rows have none.

abundance: -
j_gene: TRBJ2-3
v_gene: TRBV28
d_gene: TRBD1
CDR3nt: TGTGCCAGCAGCCGGGACAGGGCCACAGATACGCAGTATTTT
CDR3aa: CASSRDRATDTQYF

abundance: -
j_gene: TRBJ1-3
v_gene: TRBV5-5
d_gene: -
CDR3nt: TGTGCCAGCAGCTTGGAGTCTATGGGAAACACCATATATTTT
CDR3aa: CASSLESMGNTIYF

abundance: -
j_gene: TRBJ2-1
v_gene: TRBV29-1
d_gene: TRBD1
CDR3nt: TGCAGCGTGGACTTAACCGGGACAGGGGACTACAATGAGCAGTTCTTC
CDR3aa: CSVDLTGTGDYNEQFF

abundance: -
j_gene: TRBJ2-7
v_gene: TRBV20-1
d_gene: TRBD2
CDR3nt: TGCAGTGCTAGTACTAGCGGGATGTCCTACGAGCAGTACTTC
CDR3aa: CSASTSGMSYEQYF

abundance: -
j_gene: TRBJ1-1
v_gene: TRBV5-1
d_gene: -
CDR3nt: TGCGCCAGCAGCTTCGAGACAGACACTGAAGCTTTCTTT
CDR3aa: CASSFETDTEAFF

abundance: -
j_gene: TRBJ2-1
v_gene: TRBV7-2
d_gene: -
CDR3nt: TGTGCCAGCAGCCCTTACAATGAGCAGTTCTTC
CDR3aa: CASSPYNEQFF

abundance: few
j_gene: TRBJ2-2
v_gene: TRBV7-9
d_gene: -
CDR3nt: TGTGCCACCTTCCGGGACACCAACACCGGGGAGCTGTTTTTT
CDR3aa: CATFRDTNTGELFF

abundance: -
j_gene: TRBJ2-3
v_gene: TRBV28
d_gene: TRBD2
CDR3nt: TGTGCCAGCAGTCTCCTAGCGGGAGGTCCAGATACGCAGTATTTT
CDR3aa: CASSLLAGGPDTQYF

abundance: once
j_gene: TRBJ2-7
v_gene: TRBV25-1
d_gene: -
CDR3nt: TGTGCCAGCAGTGAGCCCGCCTTAACAGGGTTGGGGGAGCAGTACTTC
CDR3aa: CASSEPALTGLGEQYF

abundance: -
j_gene: TRBJ1-4
v_gene: TRBV7-8
d_gene: -
CDR3nt: TGTGCCAGCAGCCGCCGGACGGGTACAGGTGAAAAACTGTTTTTT
CDR3aa: CASSRRTGTGEKLFF

abundance: -
j_gene: TRBJ1-5
v_gene: TRBV6-2/TRBV6-3
d_gene: -
CDR3nt: TGTGCCAGCAGTTACGGGGCAGGGGCAAAGCCCCAGCATTTT
CDR3aa: CASSYGAGAKPQHF

abundance: once
j_gene: TRBJ2-3
v_gene: TRBV19
d_gene: TRBD2
CDR3nt: TGTGCCAGTAGTATCCGACTAGCGGGCCGCACAGATACGCAGTATTTT
CDR3aa: CASSIRLAGRTDTQYF

abundance: -
j_gene: TRBJ1-1
v_gene: TRBV28
d_gene: -
CDR3nt: TGTGCCAGCAGTTTATCAACTCTAACAGGGTTTCAGAACACTGAAGCTTTCTTT
CDR3aa: CASSLSTLTGFQNTEAFF

abundance: -
j_gene: TRBJ2-3
v_gene: TRBV19
d_gene: -
CDR3nt: TGTGCCAGTAGTACGAGGCTTACGGTCGCAGATACGCAGTATTTT
CDR3aa: CASSTRLTVADTQYF

abundance: -
j_gene: TRBJ2-7
v_gene: TRBV27
d_gene: -
CDR3nt: TGTGCCAGCAGTTTAGGAGGGGGCGCTTATCACGAGCAGTACTTC
CDR3aa: CASSLGGGAYHEQYF

abundance: -
j_gene: TRBJ2-7
v_gene: TRBV5-5
d_gene: -
CDR3nt: TGTGCCAGCAGCACCGAAGACAGACTCTACGAGCAGTACTTC
CDR3aa: CASSTEDRLYEQYF

abundance: -
j_gene: TRBJ2-7
v_gene: TRBV23-1
d_gene: -
CDR3nt: TGCGCCAGCAGTCAATCGGGGTGGCAGGGGCCCTACGAGCAGTACTTC
CDR3aa: CASSQSGWQGPYEQYF

abundance: few
j_gene: TRBJ2-2
v_gene: TRBV14
d_gene: TRBD1
CDR3nt: TGTGCCAGCAGCCCCCGTTGGGGGACAGGGAACACCGGGGAGCTGTTTTTT
CDR3aa: CASSPRWGTGNTGELFF

abundance: -
j_gene: TRBJ1-2
v_gene: TRBV27
d_gene: -
CDR3nt: TGTGCCAGCAGTTTATTGAGAGGCCTGGGGGGGGGCTACACCTTC
CDR3aa: CASSLLRGLGGGYTF

abundance: once
j_gene: TRBJ1-6
v_gene: TRBV28
d_gene: TRBD1
CDR3nt: TGTGCCAGCAGTCCCACGGGGACAGTAAACTTTTCACCCCTCCACTTT
CDR3aa: CASSPTGTVNFSPLHF

abundance: few
j_gene: TRBJ2-1
v_gene: TRBV19
d_gene: TRBD2
CDR3nt: TGTGCCAGTAGTATTGAACCGGGACTAGCGGGTGAGCAGTTCTTC
CDR3aa: CASSIEPGLAGEQFF

abundance: -
j_gene: TRBJ1-1
v_gene: TRBV6-5
d_gene: TRBD1
CDR3nt: TGTGCCAGCAACCGGGACAGGGTGGCGAACACTGAAGCTTTCTTT
CDR3aa: CASNRDRVANTEAFF

abundance: many
j_gene: TRBJ1-5
v_gene: TRBV6-6
d_gene: TRBD1
CDR3nt: TGTGCCAGCAGTTACCCGACAGGGAATCTGGGTCAGCCCCAGCATTTT
CDR3aa: CASSYPTGNLGQPQHF

abundance: -
j_gene: TRBJ2-1
v_gene: TRBV5-1
d_gene: -
CDR3nt: TGCGCCAGCAGCTTGTCAGGGGCCGATGAGCAGTTCTTC
CDR3aa: CASSLSGADEQFF

abundance: -
j_gene: TRBJ2-7
v_gene: TRBV7-9
d_gene: TRBD1
CDR3nt: TGTGCCAGCAGCTTAGGAACAGGGGATAACGAGCAGTACTTC
CDR3aa: CASSLGTGDNEQYF

abundance: -
j_gene: TRBJ2-5
v_gene: TRBV11-3
d_gene: TRBD2
CDR3nt: TGTGCCAGCAGCTCCGGGACTAGCGGGAGTTACCAAGAGACCCAGTACTTC
CDR3aa: CASSSGTSGSYQETQYF

abundance: -
j_gene: TRBJ2-3
v_gene: TRBV11-3
d_gene: -
CDR3nt: TGTGCCAGCAGCTTCGGAGGGAGAGCTGATACGCAGTATTTT
CDR3aa: CASSFGGRADTQYF

abundance: -
j_gene: TRBJ2-4
v_gene: TRBV6-4
d_gene: -
CDR3nt: TGTGCCAGCATTGCTATAGCCAAAAACATTCAGTACTTC
CDR3aa: CASIAIAKNIQYF

abundance: -
j_gene: TRBJ2-6
v_gene: TRBV3-1/TRBV3-2
d_gene: -
CDR3nt: TGTGCCAGCAGCCAACGAGACGCAGGCTCTGGGGCCAACGTCCTGACTTTC
CDR3aa: CASSQRDAGSGANVLTF

abundance: -
j_gene: TRBJ1-2
v_gene: TRBV24-1
d_gene: TRBD1
CDR3nt: TGTGCCACCAGTGATTTGCACTCCGGGACAGCTGACGTCTATGGCTACACCTTC
CDR3aa: CATSDLHSGTADVYGYTF

abundance: -
j_gene: TRBJ2-7
v_gene: TRBV5-1
d_gene: -
CDR3nt: TGCGCCAGCAGCTTTCCGCCGGACAGTTCCTCCTACGAGCAGTACTTC
CDR3aa: CASSFPPDSSSYEQYF

abundance: -
j_gene: TRBJ2-2
v_gene: TRBV5-1
d_gene: -
CDR3nt: TGCGCCAGCAGCTTAAGACAAACCACCGGGGAGCTGTTTTTT
CDR3aa: CASSLRQTTGELFF

abundance: -
j_gene: TRBJ1-6
v_gene: TRBV7-9
d_gene: TRBD1
CDR3nt: TGTGCCAGCAGCCCGGACAGGGCTAATTCACCCCTCCACTTT
CDR3aa: CASSPDRANSPLHF

abundance: few
j_gene: TRBJ1-1
v_gene: TRBV5-4
d_gene: -
CDR3nt: TGTGCCAGCAGCTTTGGACAGACAGACACTGAAGCTTTCTTT
CDR3aa: CASSFGQTDTEAFF

abundance: -
j_gene: TRBJ1-6
v_gene: TRBV27
d_gene: TRBD1
CDR3nt: TGTGCCAGCAGTTTATTAGGGACAGGTGTCGTTGGTTCACCCCTCCACTTT
CDR3aa: CASSLLGTGVVGSPLHF

abundance: -
j_gene: TRBJ2-3
v_gene: TRBV28
d_gene: TRBD2
CDR3nt: TGTGCCAGCAGCCTCGATAGGGGGTCTAGCGGGAGAGTCCCAGATACGCAGTATTTT
CDR3aa: CASSLDRGSSGRVPDTQYF

abundance: -
j_gene: TRBJ2-1
v_gene: TRBV4-1
d_gene: -
CDR3nt: TGCGCCAGCAGACAGGGTTTCAATGAGCAGTTCTTC
CDR3aa: CASRQGFNEQFF

abundance: -
j_gene: TRBJ2-7
v_gene: TRBV5-6
d_gene: -
CDR3nt: TGTGCCAGCAGCCCTCGAGGCGTCCTGGGCTACGAGCAGTACTTC
CDR3aa: CASSPRGVLGYEQYF

abundance: once
j_gene: TRBJ2-7
v_gene: TRBV5-6
d_gene: TRBD1
CDR3nt: TGTGCCAGCAGCAACCGACAGGGAGCCGAGCAGTACTTC
CDR3aa: CASSNRQGAEQYF

abundance: -
j_gene: TRBJ1-1
v_gene: TRBV29-1
d_gene: TRBD1
CDR3nt: TGCAGCGACGACAAGACAGGGATCACTACACCAGGACCCGCAAACACTGAAGCTTTCTTT
CDR3aa: CSDDKTGITTPGPANTEAFF

abundance: -
j_gene: TRBJ2-1
v_gene: TRBV19
d_gene: TRBD2
CDR3nt: TGTGCCAGTAGTCTCGCTAGCGGGAGGAGGATGGATGAGCAGTTCTTC
CDR3aa: CASSLASGRRMDEQFF

abundance: -
j_gene: TRBJ1-1
v_gene: TRBV18
d_gene: -
CDR3nt: TGTGCCAGCTCACCACAGAGTCAGGCGAACACTGAAGCTTTCTTT
CDR3aa: CASSPQSQANTEAFF

abundance: -
j_gene: TRBJ1-5
v_gene: TRBV12-3/TRBV12-4
d_gene: -
CDR3nt: TGTGCCAGCAGCGGACACAATCAGCCCCAGCATTTT
CDR3aa: CASSGHNQPQHF

abundance: -
j_gene: TRBJ2-1
v_gene: TRBV29-1
d_gene: -
CDR3nt: TGCAGCGTTGAATCCGGGGGCAATGAGCAGTTCTTC
CDR3aa: CSVESGGNEQFF

abundance: few
j_gene: TRBJ1-2
v_gene: TRBV29-1
d_gene: -
CDR3nt: TGCAGCGTTGAAGACCGGAGGAGGGAAGGAGGCTACACCTTC
CDR3aa: CSVEDRRREGGYTF

abundance: -
j_gene: TRBJ1-1
v_gene: TRBV25-1
d_gene: -
CDR3nt: TGTGCCAGCAGTGAATTGCTGGGGGCAAGAACTGAAGCTTTCTTT
CDR3aa: CASSELLGARTEAFF

abundance: -
j_gene: TRBJ2-1
v_gene: TRBV2
d_gene: -
CDR3nt: TGTGCCAGCAGTGAAAAGGGGTACAATGAGCAGTTCTTC
CDR3aa: CASSEKGYNEQFF

abundance: -
j_gene: TRBJ2-1
v_gene: TRBV21-1
d_gene: -
CDR3nt: TGTGCCAGCAGCGCTGCCGGGACTCTCTCCTACAATGAGCAGTTCTTC
CDR3aa: CASSAAGTLSYNEQFF

abundance: -
j_gene: TRBJ2-7
v_gene: TRBV5-8
d_gene: TRBD1
CDR3nt: TGTGCCAGCAGCGGACGACAGGGTTCCTCTTACGAGCAGTACTTC
CDR3aa: CASSGRQGSSYEQYF